This T cell receptor (beta chain) is drawn from a study of T cell responses to AZD1222 COVID-19 vaccine (dated by TCRdb to the early 2020s). For the wider study: Because spike-specific TCR depth and breadth did not differ between the two schedules, AZD1222 recipients who got a second dose at roughly 4 weeks were pooled with those who got a second dose at roughly 12 weeks. A total of about 250 trial participants underwent TCR sequencing, of whom around 210 had received two doses of AZD1222 and some 25 had received two doses of the MenACWY control vaccine. Enrollment into the trials was organized by age into subgroups of 18-55, 56-69 and 70-plus years, and those subgroups contained roughly 140, 27 and 60 TCR-sequenced participants, respectively.

The CDR3 regions of human TCRbeta chains were subjected to immunosequencing. Concerning the study's data processing: Repertoire TCRs were checked for matches against a reference library of SARS-CoV-2-specific TCRs that had been generated using the MIRA antigen-specificity platform. Breadth was defined as the fraction of unique TCRs that were SARS-CoV-2-associated, and depth was defined as the fraction of total T cells that were SARS-CoV-2-associated. Using the MIRA data, each spike-specific TCR was assigned both to the spike region to which the TCR was reactive and to a CD4 or CD8 class. Log10-transformed breadth and depth values were compared by one-way ANOVA with Sidak's multiple comparisons tests. The source is immuneACCESS, and TCRdb retained only in-frame sequences with V and J called. Part of the clones is not carried over; for the studies checked, unresolved V genes explain less than half of this, and the remainder is unexplained. V, J and clone size reflect that table, while D and trimming were determined from the DNA. This sample lists 99,000 or so clones; approximately 91% were detected once. The top ten constitute over 15% of the sample.

What this sample's time point label stands for: baseline before first vaccination. The vaccinee samples were drawn from two UK trials, COV001 and COV002, one of which was a single-blind randomized controlled phase 2/3 trial testing AZD1222 (ChAdOx1 nCoV-19) in healthy adults. Trial participant PBMC samples were collected at day 0 and day 28 after the second dose for TCRbeta chain sequencing. Inclusive of the bounding cysteine and phenylalanine, the CDR3 is 15 residues long. The retained sequence is limited to the CDR3, 45 bases, with the frame set at the first base. From V the trimming removes 4 bases and from J it removes 5 bases, while the gene matches leave 8 bases of the junction unaccounted for. Via the germline V gene, CDR1 is SGHRS and CDR2 YFSETQ. General study outcomes and caveats: In the small 56-69-year group, the increase in depth fell short of significance, most likely because of low power. Conclusions about previously exposed vaccinees are limited because only six or seven AZD1222 recipients were SARS-CoV-2 seropositive at baseline. Because no day 14 peak-response samples were available, the repertoires could be characterized only after the peak T cell response. The vaccine-associated CD4 TCRs covered the entire spike protein, and the dominant responses fell in regions 160-218 and 743-854. A significant rise in spike-specific TCR breadth and depth was observed after two AZD1222 doses relative to day 0 and relative to MenACWY recipients. Nearly half of unique spike-specific TCRs reportedly recognized epitopes outside regions mutated in the B.1.351 and B.1.1.7 variants. Participants were mostly white British and included more females than males, and it was suggested by the authors that clonal diversity may have been underestimated.

Details on this clone: Its antigen is currently not known. Base qualities are missing; no much larger clone stands one base away.

This TCR was recovered from an adult in good health. This specimen consisted of peripheral blood, obtained on day 0 of AZD1222 vaccination. The V and J genes are TRBV5-1 and TRBJ1-2; 10 middle bases align to TRBD1. Here is the DNA: TGCGCCAGCAGCCCCGGGACAGGGGTCTGGTATGGCTACACCTTC. This yields the protein CASSPGTGVWYGYTF. Extended through the reference TRBV5-1 and TRBJ1-2 proteins, this CDR3 yields the full variable domain: KAGVTQTPRYLIKTRGQQVTLSCSPISGHRSVSWYQQTPGQGLQFLFEYFSETQRNKGNFPGRFSGRQFSNSRSEMNVSTLELGDSALYLCASSPGTGVWYGYTFGSGTRLTVV.